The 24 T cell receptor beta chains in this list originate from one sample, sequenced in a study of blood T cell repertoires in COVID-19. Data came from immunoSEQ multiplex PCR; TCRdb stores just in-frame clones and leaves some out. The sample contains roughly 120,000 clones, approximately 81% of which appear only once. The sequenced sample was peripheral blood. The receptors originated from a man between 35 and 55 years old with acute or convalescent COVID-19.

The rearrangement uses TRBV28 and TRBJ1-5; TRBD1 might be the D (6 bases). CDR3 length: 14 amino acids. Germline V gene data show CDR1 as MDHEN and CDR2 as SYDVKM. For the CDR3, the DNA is TGTGCGTCGGGGGGGCCGAGGGGCAATCAGCCCCAGCATTTT. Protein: CASGGPRGNQPQHF. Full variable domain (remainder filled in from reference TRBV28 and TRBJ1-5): DVKVTQSSRYLVKRTGEKVFLECVQDMDHENMFWYRQDPGLGLRLIYFSYDVKMKEKGDIPEGYSVSREKKERFSLILESASTNQTSMYLCASGGPRGNQPQHFGDGTRLSIL.

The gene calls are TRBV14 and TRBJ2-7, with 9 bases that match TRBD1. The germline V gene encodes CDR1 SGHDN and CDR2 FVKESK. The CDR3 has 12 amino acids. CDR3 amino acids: CAGDRATYEQYF. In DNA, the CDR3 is TGTGCAGGGGACAGGGCAACCTACGAGCAGTACTTC.

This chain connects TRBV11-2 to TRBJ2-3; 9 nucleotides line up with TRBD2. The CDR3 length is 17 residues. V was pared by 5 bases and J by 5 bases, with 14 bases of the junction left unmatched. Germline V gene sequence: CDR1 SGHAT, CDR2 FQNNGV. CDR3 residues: CASSGYGLAKVEDTQYF. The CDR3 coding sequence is TGTGCCAGCAGCGGGTATGGACTAGCGAAGGTTGAAGATACGCAGTATTTT.

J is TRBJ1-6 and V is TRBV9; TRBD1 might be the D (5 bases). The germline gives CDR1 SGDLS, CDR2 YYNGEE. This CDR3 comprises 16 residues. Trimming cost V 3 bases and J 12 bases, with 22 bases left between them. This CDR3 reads CASSGNRPGRLGPLHF. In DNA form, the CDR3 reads TGTGCCAGCAGCGGGAACCGCCCAGGGAGGCTAGGACCCCTCCACTTT. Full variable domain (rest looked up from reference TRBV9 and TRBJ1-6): DSGVTQTPKHLITATGQRVTLRCSPRSGDLSVYWYQQSLDQGLQFLIQYYNGEERAKGNILERFSAQQFPDLHSELNLSSLELGDSALYFCASSGNRPGRLGPLHFGNGTRLTVT.

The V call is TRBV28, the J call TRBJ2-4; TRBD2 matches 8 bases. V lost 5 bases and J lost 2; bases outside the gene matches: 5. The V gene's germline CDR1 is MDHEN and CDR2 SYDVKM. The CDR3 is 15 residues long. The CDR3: CASSVAGTTKNIQYF. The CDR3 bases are TGTGCCAGCAGTGTAGCGGGAACTACCAAAAACATTCAGTACTTC.

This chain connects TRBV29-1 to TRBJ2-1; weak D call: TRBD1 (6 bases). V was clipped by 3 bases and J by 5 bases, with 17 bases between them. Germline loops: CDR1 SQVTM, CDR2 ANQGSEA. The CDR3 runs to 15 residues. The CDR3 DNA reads TGCAGCGTTGAGTCAGACAGGCTCGATAACAATGAGCAGTTCTTC. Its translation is CSVESDRLDNNEQFF.

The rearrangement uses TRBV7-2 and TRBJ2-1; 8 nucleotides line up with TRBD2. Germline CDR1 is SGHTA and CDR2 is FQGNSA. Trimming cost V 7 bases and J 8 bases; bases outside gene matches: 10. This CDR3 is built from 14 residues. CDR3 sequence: CASKGGTRAYEQFF. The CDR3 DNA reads TGTGCCAGCAAAGGAGGGACTAGGGCTTATGAGCAGTTCTTC.

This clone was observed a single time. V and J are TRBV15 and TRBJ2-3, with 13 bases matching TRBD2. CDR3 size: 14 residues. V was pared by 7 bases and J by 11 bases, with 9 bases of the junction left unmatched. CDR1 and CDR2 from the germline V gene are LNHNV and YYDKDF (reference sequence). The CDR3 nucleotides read TGTGCCACCACCATGACTAGCGGGGGGCTAGGGCAGTATTTT. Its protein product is CATTMTSGGLGQYF.

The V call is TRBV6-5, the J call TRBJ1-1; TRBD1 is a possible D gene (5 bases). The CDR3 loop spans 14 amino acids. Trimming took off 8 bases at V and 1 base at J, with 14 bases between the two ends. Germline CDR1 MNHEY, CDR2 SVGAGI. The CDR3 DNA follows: TGTGCCAGCGGCGCACGGACACCGAACACTGAAGCTTTCTTT. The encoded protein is CASGARTPNTEAFF.

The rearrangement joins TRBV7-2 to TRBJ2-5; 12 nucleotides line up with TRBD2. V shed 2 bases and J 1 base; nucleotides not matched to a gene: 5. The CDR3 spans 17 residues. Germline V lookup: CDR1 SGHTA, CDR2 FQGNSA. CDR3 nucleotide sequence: TGTGCCAGCAGCTTACTAGCGGGGGGGGTGGCCCAAGAGACCCAGTACTTC. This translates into CASSLLAGGVAQETQYF.

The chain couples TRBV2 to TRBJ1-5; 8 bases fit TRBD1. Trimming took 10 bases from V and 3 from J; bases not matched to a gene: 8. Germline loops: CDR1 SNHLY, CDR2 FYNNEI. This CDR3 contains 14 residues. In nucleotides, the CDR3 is TGTGCCACCGGCGGACAGGGAATCAATCAGCCCCAGCATTTT. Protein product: CATGGQGINQPQHF.

The CDR3: CSAAGNTEAFF. CDR3 sequence (DNA): TGCAGCGCAGCAGGGAACACTGAAGCTTTCTTT. The chain combines TRBV29-1 with TRBJ1-1; no reliable D call. The germline gives CDR1 SQVTM, CDR2 ANQGSEA. The CDR3 contains 11 residues. Between the trimmed V and J ends, which lost 7 bases and 1 base, there was a span of 7 bases.

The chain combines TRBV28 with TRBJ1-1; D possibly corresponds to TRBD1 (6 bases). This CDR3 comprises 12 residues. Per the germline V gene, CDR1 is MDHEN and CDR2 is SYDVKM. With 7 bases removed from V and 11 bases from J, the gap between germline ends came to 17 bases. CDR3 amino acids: CASIRRGIWAFF. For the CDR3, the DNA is TGTGCCAGCATCCGAAGGGGGATTTGGGCTTTCTTT. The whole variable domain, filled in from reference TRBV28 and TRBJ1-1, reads DVKVTQSSRYLVKRTGEKVFLECVQDMDHENMFWYRQDPGLGLRLIYFSYDVKMKEKGDIPEGYSVSREKKERFSLILESASTNQTSMYLCASIRRGIWAFFGQGTRLTVV.

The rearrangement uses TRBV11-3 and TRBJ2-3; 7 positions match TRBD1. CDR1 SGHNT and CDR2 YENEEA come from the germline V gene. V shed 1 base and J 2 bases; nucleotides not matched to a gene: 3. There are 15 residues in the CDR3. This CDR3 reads CASSLGQGDTDTQYF. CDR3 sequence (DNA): TGTGCCAGCAGCTTAGGACAGGGAGACACAGATACGCAGTATTTT.

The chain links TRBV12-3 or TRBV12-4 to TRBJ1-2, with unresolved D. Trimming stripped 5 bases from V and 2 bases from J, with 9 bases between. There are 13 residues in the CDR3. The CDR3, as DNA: TGTGCCAGCAGTCCGCAGTGGAACTATGGCTACACCTTC. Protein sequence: CASSPQWNYGYTF.

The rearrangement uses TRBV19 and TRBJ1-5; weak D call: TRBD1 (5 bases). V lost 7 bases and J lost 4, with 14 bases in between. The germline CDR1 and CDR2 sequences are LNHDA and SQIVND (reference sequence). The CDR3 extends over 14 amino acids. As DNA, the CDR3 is TGTGCCAGTACAATCCGGGACTTGAATCAGCCCCAGCATTTT. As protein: CASTIRDLNQPQHF.

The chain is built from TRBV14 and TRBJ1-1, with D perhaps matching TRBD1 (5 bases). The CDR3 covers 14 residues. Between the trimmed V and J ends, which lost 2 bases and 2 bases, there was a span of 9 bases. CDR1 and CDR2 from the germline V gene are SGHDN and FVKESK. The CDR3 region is CASSQWGGNTEAFF. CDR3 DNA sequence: TGTGCCAGCAGCCAATGGGGGGGTAACACTGAAGCTTTCTTT. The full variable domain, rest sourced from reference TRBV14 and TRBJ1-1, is EAGVTQFPSHSVIEKGQTVTLRCDPISGHDNLYWYRRVMGKEIKFLLHFVKESKQDESGMPNNRFLAERTGGTYSTLKVQPAELEDSGVYFCASSQWGGNTEAFFGQGTRLTVV.

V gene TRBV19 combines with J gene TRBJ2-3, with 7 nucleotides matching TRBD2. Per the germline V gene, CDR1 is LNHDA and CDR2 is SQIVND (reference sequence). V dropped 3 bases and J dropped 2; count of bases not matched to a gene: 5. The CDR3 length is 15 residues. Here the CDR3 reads CASSIGLVATDTQYF. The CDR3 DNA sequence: TGTGCCAGTAGTATCGGACTAGTTGCCACAGATACGCAGTATTTT.

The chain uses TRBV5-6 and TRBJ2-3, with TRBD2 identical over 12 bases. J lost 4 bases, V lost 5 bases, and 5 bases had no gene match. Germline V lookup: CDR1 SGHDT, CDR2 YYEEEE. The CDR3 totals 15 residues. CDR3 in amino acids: CASSLTSGGPDTQYF. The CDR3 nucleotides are TGTGCCAGCAGTCTGACTAGCGGGGGTCCAGATACGCAGTATTTT.

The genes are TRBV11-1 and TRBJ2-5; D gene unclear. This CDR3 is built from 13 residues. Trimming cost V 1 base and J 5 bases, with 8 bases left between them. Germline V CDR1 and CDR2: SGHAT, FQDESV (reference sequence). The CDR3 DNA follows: TGTGCCAGCAGCTTAGATTTGTCGGAGACCCAGTACTTC. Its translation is CASSLDLSETQYF.

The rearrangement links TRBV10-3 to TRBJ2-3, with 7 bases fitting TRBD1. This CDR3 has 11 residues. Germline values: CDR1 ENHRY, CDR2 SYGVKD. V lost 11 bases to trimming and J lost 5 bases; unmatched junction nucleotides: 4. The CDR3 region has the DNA TGTGCCGTCGACAGGGAAGATACGCAGTATTTT. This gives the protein CAVDREDTQYF.

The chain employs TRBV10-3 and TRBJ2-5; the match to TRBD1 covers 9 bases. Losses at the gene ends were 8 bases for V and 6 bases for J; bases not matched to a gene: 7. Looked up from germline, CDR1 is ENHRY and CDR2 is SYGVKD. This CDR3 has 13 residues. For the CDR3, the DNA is TGTGCCATCCGCTCCGGACAGGGGCAGACCCAGTACTTC. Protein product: CAIRSGQGQTQYF.

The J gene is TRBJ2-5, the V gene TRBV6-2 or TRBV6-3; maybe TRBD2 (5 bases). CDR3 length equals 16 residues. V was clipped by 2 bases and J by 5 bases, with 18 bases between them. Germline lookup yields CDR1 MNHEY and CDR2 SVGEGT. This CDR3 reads CASSYGRRARVETQYF. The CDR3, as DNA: TGTGCCAGCAGTTACGGGCGGCGGGCTCGGGTGGAGACCCAGTACTTC.

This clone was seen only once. CDR3 sequence reads: CASSATGSHYEQYF. CDR3 in DNA: TGTGCCAGCTCGGCGACAGGGTCTCACTACGAGCAGTACTTC. This sequence joins TRBV18 and TRBJ2-7; 7 nucleotides line up with TRBD1. V lost 6 bases to trimming and J lost 3 bases; unmatched junction nucleotides: 8. CDR3 length: 14 residues. Germline assignment: CDR1 KGHSH and CDR2 LQKENI.